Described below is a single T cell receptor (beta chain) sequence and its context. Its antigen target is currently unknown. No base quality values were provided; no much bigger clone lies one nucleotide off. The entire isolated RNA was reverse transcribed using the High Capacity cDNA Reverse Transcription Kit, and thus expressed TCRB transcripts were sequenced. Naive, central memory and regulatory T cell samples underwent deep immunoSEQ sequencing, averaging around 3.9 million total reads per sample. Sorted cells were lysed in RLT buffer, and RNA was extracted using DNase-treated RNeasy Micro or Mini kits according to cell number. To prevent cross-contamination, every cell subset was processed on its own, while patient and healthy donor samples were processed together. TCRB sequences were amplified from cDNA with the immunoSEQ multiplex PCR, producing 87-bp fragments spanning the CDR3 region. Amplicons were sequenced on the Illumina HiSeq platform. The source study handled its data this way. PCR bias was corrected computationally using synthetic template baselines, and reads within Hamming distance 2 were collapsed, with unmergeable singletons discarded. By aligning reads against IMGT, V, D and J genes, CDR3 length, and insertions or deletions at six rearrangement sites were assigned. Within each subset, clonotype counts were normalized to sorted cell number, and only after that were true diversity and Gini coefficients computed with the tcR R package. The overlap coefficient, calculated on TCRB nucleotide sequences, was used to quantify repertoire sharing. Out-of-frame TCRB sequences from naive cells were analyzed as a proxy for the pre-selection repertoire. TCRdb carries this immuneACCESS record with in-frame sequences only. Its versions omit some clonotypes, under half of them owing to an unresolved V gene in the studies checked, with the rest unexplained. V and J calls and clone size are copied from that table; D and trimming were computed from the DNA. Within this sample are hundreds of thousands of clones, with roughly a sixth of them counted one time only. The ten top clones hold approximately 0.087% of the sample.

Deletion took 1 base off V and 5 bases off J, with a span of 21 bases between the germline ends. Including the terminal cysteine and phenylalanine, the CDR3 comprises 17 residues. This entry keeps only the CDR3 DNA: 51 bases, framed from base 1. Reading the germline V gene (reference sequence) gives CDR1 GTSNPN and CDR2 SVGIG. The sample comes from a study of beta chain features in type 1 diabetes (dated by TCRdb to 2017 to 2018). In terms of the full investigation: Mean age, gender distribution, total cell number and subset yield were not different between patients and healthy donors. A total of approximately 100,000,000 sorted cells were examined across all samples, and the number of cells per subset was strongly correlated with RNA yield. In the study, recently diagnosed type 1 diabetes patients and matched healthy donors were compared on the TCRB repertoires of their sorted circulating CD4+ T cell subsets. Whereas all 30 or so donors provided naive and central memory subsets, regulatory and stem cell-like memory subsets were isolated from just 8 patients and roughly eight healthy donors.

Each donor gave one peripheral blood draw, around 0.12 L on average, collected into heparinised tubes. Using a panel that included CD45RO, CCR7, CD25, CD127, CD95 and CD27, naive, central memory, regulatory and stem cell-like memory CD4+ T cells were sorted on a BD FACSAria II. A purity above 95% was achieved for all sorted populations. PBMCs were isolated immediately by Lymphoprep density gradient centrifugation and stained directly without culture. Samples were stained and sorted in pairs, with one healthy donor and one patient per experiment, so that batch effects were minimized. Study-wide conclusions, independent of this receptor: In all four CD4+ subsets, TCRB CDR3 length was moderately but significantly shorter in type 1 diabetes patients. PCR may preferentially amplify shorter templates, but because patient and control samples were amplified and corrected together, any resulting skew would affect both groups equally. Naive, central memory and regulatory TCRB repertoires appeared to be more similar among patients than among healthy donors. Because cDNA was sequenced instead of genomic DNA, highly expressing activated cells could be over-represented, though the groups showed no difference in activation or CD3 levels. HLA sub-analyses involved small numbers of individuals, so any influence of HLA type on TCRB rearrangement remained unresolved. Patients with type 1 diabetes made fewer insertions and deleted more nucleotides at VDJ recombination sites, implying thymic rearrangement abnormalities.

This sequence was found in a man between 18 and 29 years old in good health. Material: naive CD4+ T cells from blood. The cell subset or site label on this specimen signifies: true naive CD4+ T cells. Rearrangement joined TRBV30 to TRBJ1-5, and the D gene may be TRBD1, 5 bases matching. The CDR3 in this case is CAWSASPRQGQYQPQHF. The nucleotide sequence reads TGTGCCTGGAGTGCCTCCCCCCGCCAGGGTCAGTATCAGCCCCAGCATTTT. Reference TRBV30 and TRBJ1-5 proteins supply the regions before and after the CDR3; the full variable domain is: SQTIHQWPATLVQPVGSPLSLECTVEGTSNPNLYWYRQAAGRGLQLLFYSVGIGQISSEVPQNLSASRPQDRQFILSSKKLLLSDSGFYLCAWSASPRQGQYQPQHFGDGTRLSIL.